Listed here are 23 T cell receptor beta chains from one sample, sequenced in a study of T-cell reconstitution after alpha-beta-depleted transplantation in children. Unique molecular identifiers featured in how the TCRbeta library was prepared. TCRdb used MiXCR to reprocess the PCR reads, holding one entry per CDR3 protein. The sample consists of nearly 550,000 distinct CDR3 sequences, 15% to 20% of them appearing once. This specimen was PBMCs from the stem cell graft donor, taken from the stem cell graft. These receptors all come from a human donor who donated a stem cell graft to a child with acute lymphoblastic leukemia.

The genes are TRBV2 and TRBJ2-5, with D unclear. The CDR3 spans 10 residues. The germline V gene has CDR1 SNHLY and CDR2 FYNNEI. Trimming stripped 11 bases from V and 4 bases from J, with 8 bases between. The CDR3 region is CADKRETQYF. In DNA form, the CDR3 reads TGTGCCGATAAACGAGAGACCCAGTACTTC.

The chain joins TRBV29-1 to TRBJ2-7; 12 positions agree with TRBD2. The CDR3 covers 17 residues. The J segment lost 2 bases and the V segment lost 0 bases, leaving 8 bases of the junction unmatched. The germline gives CDR1 SQVTM, CDR2 ANQGSEA. Here the CDR3 DNA reads TGCAGCGTTGAAGACCCGGGACTAGCGGGCCGTCCCTACGAGCAGTACTTC. It codes for CSVEDPGLAGRPYEQYF.

This clonotype was counted many times. The V call is TRBV30, the J call TRBJ2-2; D gene unclear. Between the trimmed V and J ends, which lost 1 base and 3 bases, there was a span of 12 bases. The CDR3 loop spans 15 amino acids. Germline V gene sequence: CDR1 GTSNPN, CDR2 SVGIG (reference sequence). The CDR3 here is CAWSAGQSDTGELFF. The CDR3 coding sequence is TGTGCCTGGAGTGCCGGGCAGTCCGACACCGGGGAGCTGTTTTTT.

The chain recombines TRBV20-1 with TRBJ2-7, with TRBD1 as a possible D gene (6 bases). With 2 bases removed from V and 3 bases from J, the gap between germline ends came to 11 bases. This CDR3 has 13 amino acids. CDR1 is DFQATT, CDR2 SNEGSKA, per germline (reference sequence). The CDR3 spells CSARSRGFYEQYF. The CDR3 nucleotides read TGCAGTGCTAGATCCAGGGGCTTCTACGAGCAGTACTTC.

DNA for the CDR3: TGTGCCAGCAGCCAGCGATTAGGGCGTGTCTACAATGAGCAGTTCTTC. It is translated as CASSQRLGRVYNEQFF. The chain carries TRBV14 and TRBJ2-1; D not resolved. V lost 3 bases, J lost 3 bases, and 15 bases lay in between. The CDR3 is made up of 16 amino acids. Germline V gene sequence: CDR1 SGHDN, CDR2 FVKESK.

This clonotype was detected a few times. The V gene is TRBV6-1, the J gene TRBJ1-1; no definite D call. CDR1 is MNHNS and CDR2 is SASEGT in the germline V gene. Trimming stripped 5 bases from V and 1 base from J, with 11 bases between. The CDR3 extends over 14 amino acids. CDR3 sequence: CASSPLTRNTEAFF. The CDR3, as DNA: TGTGCCAGCAGTCCCCTGACAAGGAACACTGAAGCTTTCTTT.

The chain recombines TRBV6-1 with TRBJ2-5, with D possibly TRBD1 on 6 matching bases. V was trimmed by 7 bases and J by 1 base, leaving 16 bases between them. The germline CDR1 and CDR2 sequences are MNHNS and SASEGT. This CDR3 is 15 amino acids long. The chain's CDR3 is CASIPTQGTQETQYF. In DNA form, the CDR3 reads TGTGCCAGCATCCCAACCCAGGGGACCCAAGAGACCCAGTACTTC.

This rearrangement joins TRBV6-1 to TRBJ1-5; a weak D match, TRBD1 (6 bases). Germline values: CDR1 MNHNS, CDR2 SASEGT. This CDR3 region has 14 residues. Trimming pared 2 bases from V and 6 bases from J, leaving 11 bases between. The CDR3 sequence: CASSELGQFQPQHF. The CDR3 DNA sequence: TGTGCCAGCAGTGAATTAGGACAGTTTCAGCCCCAGCATTTT.

This rearrangement joins TRBV2 to TRBJ2-3; 7 nucleotides align to TRBD2. After removal of 6 bases from V and 4 bases from J, the junction contained 10 bases not matched to a gene. Germline values: CDR1 SNHLY, CDR2 FYNNEI. The CDR3 sequence is 15 residues long. The CDR3, as DNA: TGTGCCAGCAGGGTGGGGCTAGCGGCCCCAGATACGCAGTATTTT. Translation: CASRVGLAAPDTQYF.

A few counts support this clonotype. The gene calls are TRBV13 and TRBJ2-7; 8 bases are a match to TRBD1. The CDR3 has 14 residues. Germline V gives CDR1 PRHDT, CDR2 FYEKMQ (reference sequence). V was pared by 6 bases and J by 1 base, with 5 bases of the junction left unmatched. CDR3 residues: CASRRRTGSYEQYF. The CDR3 DNA sequence: TGTGCCAGCAGACGGCGGACAGGGTCCTACGAGCAGTACTTC.

The genes are TRBV14 and TRBJ2-2, with D tentatively TRBD1 (5 bases). CDR1 is SGHDN, CDR2 FVKESK, per germline. The CDR3 has 15 amino acids. The V end lost 4 bases, the J end lost 4 bases, and 13 bases lay between the germline ends. The chain's CDR3 is CASSPLGQVTGELFF. In DNA, the CDR3 is TGTGCCAGCAGCCCACTGGGGCAGGTCACCGGGGAGCTGTTTTTT.

This chain links TRBV5-1 with TRBJ2-7, with D tentatively TRBD1 (5 bases). Trimming pared 6 bases from V and 2 bases from J, leaving 15 bases between. CDR3 length: 14 residues. Germline CDR1 SGHRS, CDR2 YFSETQ. Here the CDR3 DNA reads TGCGCCAGCACCCTTACAGGAAGAACCTACGAGCAGTACTTC. It encodes CASTLTGRTYEQYF.

This clonotype was counted a few times. The genes are TRBV15 and TRBJ2-1; 9 nucleotides agree with TRBD1. The CDR3 totals 17 residues. V lost 3 bases and J lost 6; bases outside the gene matches: 12. In germline, CDR1 is LNHNV, CDR2 YYDKDF (reference sequence). The CDR3 region has the DNA TGTGCCACCAGCAGTGAACTCCGGGACAGGGTTGGCAATGAGCAGTTCTTC. Its protein product is CATSSELRDRVGNEQFF.

The sample holds a few counts of this clonotype. The CDR3 here is CASSRNTGTRYNEQFF. The DNA for the CDR3 is TGTGCCAGCAGCCGGAACACCGGGACTAGATACAATGAGCAGTTCTTC. The genes are TRBV3-1 and TRBJ2-1; 8 bases are a match to TRBD2. Germline-derived CDR1 and CDR2 are LGHDT and YNNKEL (reference sequence). V gave up 4 bases and J gave up 4 bases; unmatched junction bases: 9. The CDR3 is 16 residues long.

The chain is built from TRBV29-1 and TRBJ1-2, with 7 bases fitting TRBD1. The length of the CDR3 is 15 residues. Trimming took 2 bases from V and 4 from J; bases not matched to a gene: 10. Germline V gives CDR1 SQVTM, CDR2 ANQGSEA. The CDR3: CSVEFSAGGPYGYTF. CDR3 nucleotides: TGCAGCGTTGAATTTTCGGCAGGGGGGCCCTATGGCTACACCTTC.

The chain has TRBV6-1 and TRBJ2-7; D perhaps matches TRBD2 (6 bases). Germline V CDR1 and CDR2: MNHNS, SASEGT. The CDR3 consists of 13 residues. V lost 5 bases to trimming and J lost 0 bases, with 8 bases between them. The CDR3 sequence: CASSRGNSYEQYF. In nucleotides, the CDR3 is TGTGCCAGCAGTCGCGGGAACTCCTACGAGCAGTACTTC.

The chain combines TRBV5-1 with TRBJ2-3; the match to TRBD2 covers 7 bases. The CDR3 loop spans 15 amino acids. V was pared by 4 bases and J by 6 bases, with 11 bases of the junction left unmatched. Germline V gene data show CDR1 as SGHRS and CDR2 as YFSETQ. This CDR3 is CASSASGLRGDTQYF. The CDR3 coding sequence is TGCGCCAGCAGCGCTAGCGGTCTCCGGGGGGATACGCAGTATTTT.

A few counts support this clonotype. The chain has TRBV29-1 and TRBJ2-7; the match to TRBD1 covers 8 bases. The trim removed 7 bases at V and 1 base at J, leaving 6 bases unmatched. From germline, CDR1 is SQVTM and CDR2 ANQGSEA. The CDR3 extends over 13 amino acids. Here the CDR3 reads CSGRTGPSYEQYF. The DNA of the CDR3 is TGCAGCGGCCGGACAGGGCCGTCCTACGAGCAGTACTTC.

This clonotype was detected only a few times. The chain couples TRBV6-1 to TRBJ2-1, with a tentative D call TRBD2 (6 bases). Trimming shortened V by 6 bases and J by 0 bases, and 12 bases separated the two germline ends. Germline CDR1 reads MNHNS; CDR2 reads SASEGT. CDR3 length equals 15 residues. The CDR3 is CASRRGSGSYNEQFF. In DNA form, the CDR3 reads TGTGCCAGCAGACGGGGGTCGGGCTCCTACAATGAGCAGTTCTTC.

This chain connects TRBV7-9 to TRBJ2-3, with TRBD1 matching 8 bases. Per the germline V gene, CDR1 is SEHNR and CDR2 is FQNEAQ (reference sequence). The CDR3 spans 16 residues. After removal of 7 bases from V and 5 bases from J, the junction contained 14 bases not matched to a gene. DNA of the CDR3: TGTGCCAGCAACCGGGGAGACAGGGGCCTCATAGATACGCAGTATTTT. Protein product: CASNRGDRGLIDTQYF.

This clonotype has more than one count but fewer than ten. The chain employs TRBV9 and TRBJ2-3, with 7 bases that match TRBD2. The germline V gene has CDR1 SGDLS and CDR2 YYNGEE. J gave up 2 bases and V 4 bases, and 10 bases lay outside the gene matches. The CDR3 runs to 16 residues. The CDR3 here is CASSPLGRSATDTQYF. CDR3 nucleotides: TGTGCCAGCAGCCCCCTCGGGAGGTCCGCCACAGATACGCAGTATTTT.

This clonotype was seen a few times. The rearrangement joins TRBV24-1 to TRBJ1-2; D remains ambiguous. V dropped 0 bases and J dropped 0 bases, with 4 bases sitting between them. This CDR3 spans 14 amino acids. In germline, CDR1 is KGHDR, CDR2 SFDVKD. The CDR3 is CATSDLTANYGYTF. Here the CDR3 DNA reads TGTGCCACCAGTGATTTGACGGCTAACTATGGCTACACCTTC.

This clonotype appeared a few times. V usage is TRBV29-1 and J usage is TRBJ2-1; 9 bases align to TRBD2. This CDR3 region has 15 residues. Germline lookup yields CDR1 SQVTM and CDR2 ANQGSEA. V gave up 8 bases and J gave up 2 bases; unmatched junction bases: 10. CDR3 in DNA: TGCAGCTCAATGGGGGCGGGAGGGCCCTACAATGAGCAGTTCTTC. Translation: CSSMGAGGPYNEQFF.